These 2 T cell receptor beta chains were sequenced from one sample in a study of cytomegalovirus exposure and HLA in healthy donors (dated by TCRdb to the late 2010s). The method behind the library was the immunoSEQ multiplex PCR assay. For the multiplex PCR, a mixture combining 60 forward primers for TCR Vbeta segments and 13 reverse primers for TCR Jbeta segments was used. TCRdb carries this immuneACCESS record with in-frame sequences only. Its versions omit some clonotypes, under half of them owing to an unresolved V gene in the studies checked, with the rest unexplained. In this sample the table shows some 130,000 clones, 75% to 85% of which occur a single time. Jointly, the top ten make up over 2.5% of the sample. The sequenced sample was PBMCs. The receptors stem from a male donor in good health and CMV-seronegative.

The chain uses TRBV2 and TRBJ1-1, with D possibly TRBD1 on 6 matching bases. Germline CDR1 reads SNHLY; CDR2 reads FYNNEI. The CDR3 spans 13 residues. The germline V and J ends were trimmed by 5 bases and 6 bases, with 13 bases remaining between them. The CDR3 nucleotides are TGTGCCAGCAGTATACCAGGGGAGCCTGAAGCTTTCTTT. It yields the protein CASSIPGEPEAFF.

This clone was detected only a few times. The chain couples TRBV6-1 to TRBJ2-7; possibly TRBD2 for D (6 bases). Germline CDR1 is MNHNS and CDR2 is SASEGT. V dropped 1 base and J dropped 1 base, with 11 bases sitting between them. The CDR3 is 15 amino acids. DNA of the CDR3: TGTGCCAGCAGTGAAGAATATAGCGGATCCTACGAGCAGTACTTC. Protein sequence: CASSEEYSGSYEQYF.